This record looks at one TCR beta chain sequence and its context. Its antigen is undetermined. The data originate from a study of shared clonotypes between healthy human individuals. Study information: Per-donor plates numbered three CD4 naive, three CD4 memory, two CD8 naive and one CD8 memory. Regarding the study as a whole: Despite large depth, sorted-subset datasets appeared incompletely sequenced.

The V end lost 0 bases, the J end lost 2 bases, and 11 bases lay between the germline ends. The CDR3 is made up of 15 amino acids. Germline V gives CDR1 SGHRS, CDR2 YFSETQ. TCRdb's table, derived via immunoSEQ multiplex PCR, lists solely in-frame clones and lacks some. The data contain 2,500,000 or so clones, roughly 93% of them singletons. The chain uses TRBV5-1 and TRBJ2-5; TRBD1 might be the D (6 bases). This TCR derives from a man younger than 35 in good health. Some clones in this sample may be carry-over from other donors' samples. Sequences were obtained from naive CD4+ T cells from PBMCs. The sample's subset: CD45RA+ positively selected. The CDR3 nucleotides are TGCGCCAGCAGCTTGGGAGGGACACAACAAGAGACCCAGTACTTC. This encodes CASSLGGTQQETQYF.